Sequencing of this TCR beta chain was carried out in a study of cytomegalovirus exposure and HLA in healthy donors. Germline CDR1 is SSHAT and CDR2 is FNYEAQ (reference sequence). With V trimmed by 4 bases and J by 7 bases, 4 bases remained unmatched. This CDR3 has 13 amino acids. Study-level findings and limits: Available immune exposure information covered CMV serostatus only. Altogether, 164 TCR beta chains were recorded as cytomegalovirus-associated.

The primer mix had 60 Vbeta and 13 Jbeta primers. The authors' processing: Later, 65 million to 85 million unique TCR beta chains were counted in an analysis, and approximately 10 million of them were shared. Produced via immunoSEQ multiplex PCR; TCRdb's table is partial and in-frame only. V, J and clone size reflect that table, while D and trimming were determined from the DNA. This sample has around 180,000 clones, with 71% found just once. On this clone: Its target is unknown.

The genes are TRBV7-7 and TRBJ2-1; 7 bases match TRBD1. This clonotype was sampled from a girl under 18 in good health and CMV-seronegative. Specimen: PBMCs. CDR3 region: CASSSGQRNEQFF. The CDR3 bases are TGTGCCAGCAGCTCGGGACAGCGGAATGAGCAGTTCTTC.